At least ten counts were recorded for the clone carrying this T cell receptor (beta chain). V was trimmed by 3 bases and J by 6 bases, leaving 10 bases between them. Germline CDR1 and CDR2: DFQATT and SNEGSKA (reference sequence). There are 12 residues in the CDR3. This entry is derived from a study of blood T cells in healthy people across ages. The overall study: Per every two T cells, about one barcoded beta molecule was captured by template switching.

Primers used in a second PCR of about 6 to 11 cycles were a sample-barcoded 5' primer and a J-beta primer mix. MiXCR was run by TCRdb on the 5' RACE reads, yielding one entry per CDR3 protein. This sample has around 1.7 million distinct CDR3 sequences, with 28% found just once. This TCR was sampled from a woman aged 25 to 45 in good health. The sequenced material came from blood. The chain links TRBV20-1 to TRBJ2-3, with D unclear. DNA of the CDR3: TGCAGTGCTAGGAATCCCAGCGATACGCAGTATTTT. Amino acid sequence: CSARNPSDTQYF.